This entry lists 21 T cell receptor beta chains sequenced from one sample in a study of blood T cell repertoires in COVID-19. Repertoires were generated with immunoSEQ multiplex PCR, while TCRdb's copy carries only in-frame clones and drops some. The sample records approximately 300,000 clones, roughly 90% being singletons. Sequenced: PBMCs or T cells enriched from blood (not recorded which). Source of these receptors: a man in his fifties or sixties who had recovered from COVID-19.

This clone has more than one count but fewer than ten. The genes are TRBV27 and TRBJ1-1; the D gene is possibly TRBD1 (5 bases). The length of the CDR3 is 15 residues. Germline V gene lookup returns CDR1 MNHEY and CDR2 SMNVEV (reference sequence). The V end was cut by 6 bases, the J end by 5 bases, with 19 bases between. CDR3: CASSLGGGLVTEAFF. The CDR3, as DNA: TGTGCCAGCAGCCTTGGCGGGGGTCTGGTTACTGAAGCTTTCTTT.

V gene TRBV6-2 or TRBV6-3 combines with J gene TRBJ2-1, with D tentatively TRBD2 (5 bases). Trimming took 5 bases from V and 0 from J, leaving 14 bases between them. Germline V gene lookup returns CDR1 MNHEY and CDR2 SVGEGT. The CDR3 is made up of 16 amino acids. Here the CDR3 reads CASSTTLAGSYNEQFF. CDR3 bases: TGTGCCAGCAGTACAACTCTAGCCGGCTCCTACAATGAGCAGTTCTTC.

The chain uses TRBV7-3 and TRBJ2-3; 12 nucleotides agree with TRBD1. With V trimmed by 1 base and J by 5 bases, 10 bases remained unmatched. Germline V gives CDR1 SGHTA, CDR2 FQGTGA. This CDR3 has 18 amino acids. DNA for the CDR3: TGTGCCAGCAGCTTAAATTTGGCGGGGACAGGGGGCGTAGATACGCAGTATTTT. It is translated as CASSLNLAGTGGVDTQYF.

The chain is built from TRBV21-1 and TRBJ2-7; TRBD1, the table's D call, lacks a check against the DNA. TRBV21-1 is an annotated pseudogene. The CDR3 contains 17 residues. The CDR3 DNA follows: TGTGCCATAACAGGACAGGGGTCGGTAGCGGTCTCCTACGAGCAGTACTTC. Its translation is CAITGQGSVAVSYEQYF.

Regarding this clone: In the same sample, other DNA sequences code for this CDR3. V is TRBV27 and J is TRBJ2-7; D possibly corresponds to TRBD1 (6 bases). This CDR3 has 13 residues. V lost 3 bases and J 4 bases, leaving 10 bases between the germline ends. Germline CDR1 reads MNHEY; CDR2 reads SMNVEV (reference sequence). CDR3 in DNA: TGTGCCAGCAGTTTGGTGCAGGGGTACGAGCAGTACTTC. Amino acid sequence: CASSLVQGYEQYF.

The V call is TRBV6-5, the J call TRBJ1-1; D might be TRBD1 (6 bases). Trimming took 2 bases from V and 7 from J, leaving 11 bases between them. Germline CDR1 reads MNHEY; CDR2 reads SVGAGI. This CDR3 region has 13 residues. The CDR3 is CASSYDFRGEAFF. CDR3 sequence (DNA): TGTGCCAGCAGTTACGATTTCAGGGGTGAAGCTTTCTTT.

This rearrangement joins TRBV6-5 to TRBJ1-1, with a possible D match to TRBD1 (5 bases). This CDR3 is built from 16 residues. Trimming removed 0 bases from V and 5 bases from J, with 16 bases in between. Per the germline V gene, CDR1 is MNHEY and CDR2 is SVGAGI. The CDR3 here is CASSYSAVAGQTEAFF. Written as DNA, the CDR3 is TGTGCCAGCAGTTACTCGGCGGTTGCGGGGCAGACTGAAGCTTTCTTT.

The chain joins TRBV5-6 to TRBJ2-1, with D maybe TRBD2 (6 bases). Trimming stripped 0 bases from V and 0 bases from J, with 13 bases between. This CDR3 spans 17 amino acids. Looked up from germline, CDR1 is SGHDT and CDR2 is YYEEEE. This chain's CDR3 is CASSLERGGTSYNEQFF. The CDR3 DNA follows: TGTGCCAGCAGCTTGGAACGCGGCGGGACCTCCTACAATGAGCAGTTCTTC.

The genes are TRBV6-4 and TRBJ1-6; 7 bases match TRBD1. CDR1 and CDR2 (germline): MRHNA, SNTAGT. The CDR3 totals 19 residues. V lost 10 bases and J lost 0; bases outside the gene matches: 18. CDR3 nucleotides: TGTGCCAACGCAACAGGGGTGGTTGGGTCCAGCTCCTATAATTCACCCCTCCACTTT. Translating gives CANATGVVGSSSYNSPLHF.

The gene calls are TRBV7-2 and TRBJ2-3, with 7 bases identical to TRBD2. Germline V gene sequence: CDR1 SGHTA, CDR2 FQGNSA. This CDR3 comprises 13 residues. Trimming removed 3 bases from V and 10 bases from J; junction bases left unmatched: 7. In nucleotides, the CDR3 is TGTGCCAGCAGCTTCATCACGGGGGGAGCGCAGTATTTT. Its translation is CASSFITGGAQYF.

The rearrangement uses TRBV19 and TRBJ1-5, with D unresolved. Per the germline V gene, CDR1 is LNHDA and CDR2 is SQIVND (reference sequence). The V end lost 1 base, the J end lost 0 bases, and 4 bases lay between the germline ends. This CDR3 has 14 residues. The CDR3, as DNA: TGTGCCAGTAGTATAGCCCTTAGCAATCAGCCCCAGCATTTT. Amino acids: CASSIALSNQPQHF.

The chain joins TRBV5-1 to TRBJ2-1, with 7 bases aligning to TRBD1. The junction had 10 bases not matched to a gene; V was cut back by 0 bases and J by 7 bases. The CDR3 is 16 residues long. Germline CDR1 SGHRS, CDR2 YFSETQ. CDR3 region: CASSLETGAILNEQFF. The CDR3 DNA reads TGCGCCAGCAGCTTGGAAACAGGGGCAATTTTAAATGAGCAGTTCTTC.

The V and J genes are TRBV5-5 and TRBJ1-2; D is perhaps TRBD1 (5 bases). CDR1 SGHKS and CDR2 YYEKEE come from the germline V gene (reference sequence). V lost 7 bases and J 4 bases, leaving 20 bases between the germline ends. This CDR3 is built from 15 residues. As DNA, the CDR3 is TGTGCCAGCGGACGAGACAGCGCCCTGTTCTATGGCTACACCTTC. Translating gives CASGRDSALFYGYTF.

The V and J genes are TRBV7-3 and TRBJ2-1; 8 bases are shared with TRBD2. CDR3 length: 15 amino acids. Looked up from germline, CDR1 is SGHTA and CDR2 is FQGTGA. Trimming at V came to 5 bases and at J to 6 bases, leaving 9 bases not matched to a gene. The CDR3 nucleotides are TGTGCCAGCAGCCCCTGGACTAGCCCCGCCAATGAGCAGTTCTTC. Amino acids: CASSPWTSPANEQFF.

The chain has TRBV15 and TRBJ2-5, with 7 nucleotides matching TRBD1. The germline V gene encodes CDR1 LNHNV and CDR2 YYDKDF (reference sequence). The length of the CDR3 is 14 residues. The V gene end was trimmed by 4 bases and the J gene end by 5 bases; junction bases not matched to a gene: 7. Written as DNA, the CDR3 is TGTGCCACCAGCACCGACAGGGTAGTGGAGACCCAGTACTTC. This gives the protein CATSTDRVVETQYF. The full variable domain, rest sourced from reference TRBV15 and TRBJ2-5, is DAMVIQNPRYQVTQFGKPVTLSCSQTLNHNVMYWYQQKSSQAPKLLFHYYDKDFNNEADTPDNFQSRRPNTSFCFLDIRSPGLGDTAMYLCATSTDRVVETQYFGPGTRLLVL.

The chain combines TRBV27 with TRBJ2-7; 10 bases are shared with TRBD2. This CDR3 contains 15 residues. CDR1 is MNHEY and CDR2 is SMNVEV in the germline V gene (reference sequence). The V gene end was trimmed by 5 bases and the J gene end by 3 bases; junction bases not matched to a gene: 7. CDR3 in amino acids: CASSRWTSGFYEQYF. As DNA, the CDR3 is TGTGCCAGCAGTCGCTGGACTAGCGGCTTCTACGAGCAGTACTTC.

The chain recombines TRBV5-6 with TRBJ1-6; D gene uncertain. Germline assignment: CDR1 SGHDT and CDR2 YYEEEE. Trimming removed 1 base at V and 11 bases at J, with 10 bases between. This CDR3 contains 13 residues. The CDR3 region is CASSLRGPTPLHF. The CDR3 bases are TGTGCCAGCAGCTTGAGAGGCCCAACACCCCTCCACTTT.

The CDR3: CASSYGEGATNEKLFF. The DNA of the CDR3 is TGTGCCAGCAGTTACGGGGAGGGTGCAACTAATGAAAAACTGTTTTTT. This sequence joins TRBV6-2 or TRBV6-3 and TRBJ1-4; D uncertain. Germline-derived CDR1 and CDR2 are MNHEY and SVGEGT. The V end lost 2 bases, the J end lost 0 bases, and 10 bases lay between the germline ends. The CDR3 extends over 16 amino acids.

In this sample, this clone turned up once. The gene calls are TRBV9 and TRBJ2-1, with 11 nucleotides matching TRBD2. Trimming removed 3 bases from V and 8 bases from J; junction bases left unmatched: 4. The CDR3 spans 14 residues. Germline V gene data show CDR1 as SGDLS and CDR2 as YYNGEE. In DNA, the CDR3 is TGTGCCAGCAGCGCTAGCGGGAGGTGGGATGAGCAGTTCTTC. The encoded protein is CASSASGRWDEQFF. The variable domain in full, completed from reference TRBV9 and TRBJ2-1, reads DSGVTQTPKHLITATGQRVTLRCSPRSGDLSVYWYQQSLDQGLQFLIQYYNGEERAKGNILERFSAQQFPDLHSELNLSSLELGDSALYFCASSASGRWDEQFFGPGTRLTVL.

This sequence joins TRBV5-6 and TRBJ1-2, with 10 bases matching TRBD1. The ends lost 4 bases at V and 5 bases at J; junction bases unmatched: 11. Germline loops: CDR1 SGHDT, CDR2 YYEEEE. There are 16 residues in the CDR3. As DNA, the CDR3 is TGTGCCAGCAGCCCCGACAGGGGGCGACCTCCTTATGGCTACACCTTC. Protein: CASSPDRGRPPYGYTF.

The V and J genes are TRBV10-2 and TRBJ1-4, with 7 bases aligning to TRBD1. CDR1 is WSHSY, CDR2 SAAADI, per germline. With 4 bases clipped from V and 0 bases from J, the junction kept 17 bases outside the gene matches. This CDR3 is 20 amino acids long. The CDR3 DNA is TGCGCCAGCAGTGGGAGTCTGACAGGGATGGGAGAAGCAACTAATGAAAAACTGTTTTTT. Protein product: CASSGSLTGMGEATNEKLFF.